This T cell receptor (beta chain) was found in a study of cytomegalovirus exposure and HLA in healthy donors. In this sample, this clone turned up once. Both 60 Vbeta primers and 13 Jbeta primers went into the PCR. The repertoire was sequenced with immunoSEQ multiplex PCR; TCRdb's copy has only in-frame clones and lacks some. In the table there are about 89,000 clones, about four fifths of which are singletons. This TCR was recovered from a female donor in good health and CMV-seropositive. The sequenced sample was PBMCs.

The CDR3 DNA sequence: TGTGCCAGCAGCTTCTCCGAGGGCGGGCAGTATTTT. As protein: CASSFSEGGQYF. The J gene is TRBJ2-3, the V gene TRBV7-9, with a weak D call TRBD2 (5 bases). This CDR3 has 12 residues. In germline, CDR1 is SEHNR, CDR2 FQNEAQ (reference sequence). Between the trimmed V and J ends, which lost 3 bases and 11 bases, there was a span of 12 bases.